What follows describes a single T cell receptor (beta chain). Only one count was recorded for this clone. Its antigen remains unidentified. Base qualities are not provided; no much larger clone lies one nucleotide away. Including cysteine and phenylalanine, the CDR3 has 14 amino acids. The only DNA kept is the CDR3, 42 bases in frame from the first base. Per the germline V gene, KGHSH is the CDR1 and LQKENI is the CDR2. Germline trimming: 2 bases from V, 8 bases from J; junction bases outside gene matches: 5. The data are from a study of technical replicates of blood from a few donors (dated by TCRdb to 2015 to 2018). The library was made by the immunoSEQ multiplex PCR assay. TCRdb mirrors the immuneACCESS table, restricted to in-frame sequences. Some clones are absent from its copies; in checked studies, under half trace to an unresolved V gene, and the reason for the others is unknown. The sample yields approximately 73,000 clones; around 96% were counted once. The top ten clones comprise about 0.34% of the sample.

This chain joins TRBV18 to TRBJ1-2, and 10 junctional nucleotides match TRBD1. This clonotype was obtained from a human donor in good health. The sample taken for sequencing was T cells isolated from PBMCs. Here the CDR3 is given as CASSPDRDRGGYTF. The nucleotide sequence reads TGTGCCAGCTCACCAGATAGGGACAGGGGCGGCTACACCTTC. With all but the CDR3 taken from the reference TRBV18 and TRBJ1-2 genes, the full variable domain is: NAGVMQNPRHLVRRRGQEARLRCSPMKGHSHVYWYRQLPEEGLKFMVYLQKENIIDESGMPKERFSAEFPKEGPSILRIQQVVRGDSAAYFCASSPDRDRGGYTFGSGTRLTVV.